This TCR beta chain comes out of a study of shared T cell receptors in the human thymus. Assay used: immunoSEQ multiplex PCR; TCRdb lists only in-frame clones, some missing. The sample contains under 700,000 clones, about four fifths of which appear only once. Trimming left V 4 bases short and J 0 bases short, with 10 bases between. This CDR3 has 14 residues. The germline V gene encodes CDR1 WSHSY and CDR2 SAAADI. The sample also formed part of further work on human thymus T cells. That paper notes: Healthy Finnish infants undergoing corrective surgery for congenital heart defects were the donors. The study used thymus tissue resected during corrective heart surgery. Thymic as well as blood repertoires seemed to favor certain V and J genes unevenly. Thymic repertoires from unrelated individuals overlapped highly, related research reported.

The specimen was thymocytes. This rearrangement joins TRBV10-2 to TRBJ2-7, with a tentative D call TRBD1 (5 bases). This TCR was recovered from a boy less than two years old with a congenital heart defect. CDR3 in DNA: TGCGCCAGCAGTGGAGACAGAAGCTCCTACGAGCAGTACTTC. Translating it yields CASSGDRSSYEQYF.